This TCR beta chain emerged from a study of identical twins. The CDR3 is 13 amino acids. Germline-derived CDR1 and CDR2 are DFQATT and SNEGSKA (reference sequence). V shed 5 bases, J shed 6 bases, and the junction held 3 bases outside the gene matches. Study-level results: Its conclusions, products of cross-sectional statistical analysis, did not come from following the same donors.

On this clonotype itself: Antigen specificity is unknown.

MiXCR, applied by TCRdb to the 5' RACE reads, yields one record per CDR3 protein. The repertoire holds around 680,000 distinct CDR3 sequences, under 9% seen once, with 0.8% to 1% in the top ten. These data are also associated with another study on yellow fever vaccine responses in identical twins.

The specimen was PBMCs. V usage is TRBV20-1 and J usage is TRBJ2-2, with 10 nucleotides matching TRBD2. This clonotype originated in a woman in her late teens or twenties in good health. CDR3 DNA sequence: TGCAGTGCTTCCAGCGGGGGGGCCGGGGAGCTGTTTTTT. It specifies CSASSGGAGELFF.